Listed here is a single T cell receptor (beta chain). This clone's antigen is unknown. One base away there is no much larger clone; base qualities are not given. Library method: the immunoSEQ multiplex PCR assay. Entries here come from immuneACCESS through TCRdb and include only in-frame sequences with V and J called. Some clones fail to appear in such tables; in the studies checked, an unresolved V gene covers under half of the shortfall, and the cause of the remainder is unknown. Across this sample there are 35,000 to 40,000 clones, with approximately 88% seen only once. The top ten hold 1.2% of the sample. This sample was taken from a study of T cell changes during pregnancy in multiple sclerosis (dated by TCRdb to 2018 to 2020). For the study in its entirety: The study examined how the T cell repertoire changed over the course of pregnancy in women with multiple sclerosis.

Relative to germline, V is 5 bases shorter and J is 4 bases shorter, with 19 bases between their ends. There are 16 amino acids in the CDR3, from cysteine to phenylalanine inclusive. The entry retains the CDR3 DNA only, 48 bases that are in frame from base 1. Sequences SGHAT (CDR1) and FQNNGV (CDR2) are obtained from the germline V gene. This clonotype was sampled from a female donor with multiple sclerosis, enrolled in a pregnancy study. The chain is encoded by TRBV11-2 joined to TRBJ2-3, and TRBD1 may be the D gene, going by 5 matching bases. This sample comprised CD4+ T cells from peripheral blood mononuclear cells, obtained before pregnancy. The DNA sequence reads TGTGCCAGCAGCCTCACGAGTGGTCCAGGGCCAGATACGCAGTATTTT. The resulting protein is CASSLTSGPGPDTQYF.